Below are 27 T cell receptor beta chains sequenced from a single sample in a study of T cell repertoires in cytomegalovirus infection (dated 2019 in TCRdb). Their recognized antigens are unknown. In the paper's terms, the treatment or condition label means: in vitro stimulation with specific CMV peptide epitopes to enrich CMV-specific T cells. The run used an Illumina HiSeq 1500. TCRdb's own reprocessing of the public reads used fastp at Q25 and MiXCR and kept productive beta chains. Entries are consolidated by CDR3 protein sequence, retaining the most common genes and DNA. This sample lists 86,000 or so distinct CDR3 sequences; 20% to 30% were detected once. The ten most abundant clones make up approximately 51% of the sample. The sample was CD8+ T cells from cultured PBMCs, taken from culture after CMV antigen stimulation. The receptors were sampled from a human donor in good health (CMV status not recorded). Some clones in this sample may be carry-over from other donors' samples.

The CDR3 sequence is CSVEDRTPLIIGANVLTF. The CDR3 DNA reads TGCAGCGTTGAAGATAGGACACCCCTAATAATCGGGGCCAACGTCCTGACTTTC. V and J are TRBV29-1 and TRBJ2-6; maybe TRBD1 (5 bases). Germline assignment: CDR1 SQVTM and CDR2 ANQGSEA. The CDR3 loop spans 18 amino acids. V gave up 0 bases and J gave up 4 bases, with 19 bases separating them.

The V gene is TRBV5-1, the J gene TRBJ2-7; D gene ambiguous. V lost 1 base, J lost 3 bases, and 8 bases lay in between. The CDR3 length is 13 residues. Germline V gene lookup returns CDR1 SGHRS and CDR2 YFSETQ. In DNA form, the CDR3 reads TGCGCCAGCAGCTTGTCACCAGGCTACGAGCAGTACTTC. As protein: CASSLSPGYEQYF.

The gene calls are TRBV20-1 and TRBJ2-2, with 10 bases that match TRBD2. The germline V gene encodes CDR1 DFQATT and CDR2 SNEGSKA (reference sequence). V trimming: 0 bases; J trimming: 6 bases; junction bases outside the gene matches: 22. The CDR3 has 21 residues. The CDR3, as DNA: TGCAGTGCTAGAGATCGGGGTGGACTAGCGGATCCACAAACTGCGGCCGGGGAGCTGTTTTTT. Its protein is CSARDRGGLADPQTAAGELFF.

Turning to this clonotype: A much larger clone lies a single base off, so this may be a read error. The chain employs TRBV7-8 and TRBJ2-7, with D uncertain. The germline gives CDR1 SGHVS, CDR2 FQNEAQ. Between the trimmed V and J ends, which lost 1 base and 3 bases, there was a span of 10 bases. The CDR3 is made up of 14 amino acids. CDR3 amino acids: CASSLDQTFYEQYF. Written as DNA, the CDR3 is TGTGCCAGCAGCTTAGATCAGACCTTCTACGAGCAGTACTTC.

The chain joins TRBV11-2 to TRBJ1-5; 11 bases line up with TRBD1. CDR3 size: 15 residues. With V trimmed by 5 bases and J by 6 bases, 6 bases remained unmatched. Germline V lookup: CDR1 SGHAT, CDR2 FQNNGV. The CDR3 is CASSTGTGGGQPQHF. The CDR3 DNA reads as TGTGCCAGCAGCACAGGGACAGGGGGTGGTCAGCCCCAGCATTTT.

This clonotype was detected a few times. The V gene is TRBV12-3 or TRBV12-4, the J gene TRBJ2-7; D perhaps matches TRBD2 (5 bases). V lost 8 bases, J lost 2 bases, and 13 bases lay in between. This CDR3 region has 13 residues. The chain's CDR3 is CASFYSGAYEQYF. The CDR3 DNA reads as TGTGCCAGCTTTTACTCCGGGGCCTACGAGCAGTACTTC.

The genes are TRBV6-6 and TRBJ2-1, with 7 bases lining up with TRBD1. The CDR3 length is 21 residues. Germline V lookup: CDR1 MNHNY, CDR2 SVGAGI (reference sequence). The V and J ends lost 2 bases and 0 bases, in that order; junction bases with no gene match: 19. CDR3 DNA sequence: TGTGCCAGCAGTTACCAAGTCGAGGTCTTCCTGACAGGGAGCTCCTACAATGAGCAGTTCTTC. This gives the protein CASSYQVEVFLTGSSYNEQFF.

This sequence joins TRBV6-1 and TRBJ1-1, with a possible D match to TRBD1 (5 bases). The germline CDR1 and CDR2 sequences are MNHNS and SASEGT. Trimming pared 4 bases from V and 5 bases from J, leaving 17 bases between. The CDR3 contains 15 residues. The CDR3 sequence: CASSASGGGRTEAFF. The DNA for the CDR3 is TGTGCCAGCAGTGCCTCGGGTGGGGGAAGGACTGAAGCTTTCTTT.

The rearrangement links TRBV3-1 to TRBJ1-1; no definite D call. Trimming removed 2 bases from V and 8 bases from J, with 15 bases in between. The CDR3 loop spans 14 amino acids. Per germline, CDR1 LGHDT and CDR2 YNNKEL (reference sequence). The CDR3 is CASSQRTTTEEAFF. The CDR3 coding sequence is TGTGCCAGCAGCCAAAGGACGACCACTGAGGAAGCTTTCTTT.

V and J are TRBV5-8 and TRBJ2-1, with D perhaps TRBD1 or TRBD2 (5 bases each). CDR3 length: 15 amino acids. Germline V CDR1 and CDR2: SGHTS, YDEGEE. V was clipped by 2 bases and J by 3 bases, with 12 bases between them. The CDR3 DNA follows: TGTGCCAGCAGCTTCGGGGCAGGGTTCTACAATGAGCAGTTCTTC. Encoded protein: CASSFGAGFYNEQFF. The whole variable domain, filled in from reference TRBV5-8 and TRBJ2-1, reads EAGVTQSPTHLIKTRGQQATLRCSPISGHTSVYWYQQALGLGLQFLLWYDEGEERNRGNFPPRFSGRQFPNYSSELNVNALELEDSALYLCASSFGAGFYNEQFFGPGTRLTVL.

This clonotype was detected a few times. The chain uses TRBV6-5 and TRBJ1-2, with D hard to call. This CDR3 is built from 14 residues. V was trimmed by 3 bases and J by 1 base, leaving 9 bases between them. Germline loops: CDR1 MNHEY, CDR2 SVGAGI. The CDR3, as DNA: TGTGCCAGCAGTTATTCCATCATTAACTATGGCTACACCTTC. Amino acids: CASSYSIINYGYTF.

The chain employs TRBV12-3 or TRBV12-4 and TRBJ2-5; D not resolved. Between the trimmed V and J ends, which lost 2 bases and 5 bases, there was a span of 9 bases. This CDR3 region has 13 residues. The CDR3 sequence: CASSLTGVETQYF. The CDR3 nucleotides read TGTGCCAGCAGTTTAACTGGGGTGGAGACCCAGTACTTC.

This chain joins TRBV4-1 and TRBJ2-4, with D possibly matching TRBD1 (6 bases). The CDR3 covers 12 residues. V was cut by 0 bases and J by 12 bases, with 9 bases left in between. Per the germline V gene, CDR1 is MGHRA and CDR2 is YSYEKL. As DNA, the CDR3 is TGCGCCAGCAGCCAAGATCAGGGGAATCAGTACTTC. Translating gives CASSQDQGNQYF.

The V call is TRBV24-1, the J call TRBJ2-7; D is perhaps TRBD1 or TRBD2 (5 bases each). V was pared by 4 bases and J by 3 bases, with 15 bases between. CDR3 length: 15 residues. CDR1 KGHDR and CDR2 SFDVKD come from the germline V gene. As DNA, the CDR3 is TGTGCCACCAGTGACCCCCGGCAGGGAGTCTACGAGCAGTACTTC. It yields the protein CATSDPRQGVYEQYF.

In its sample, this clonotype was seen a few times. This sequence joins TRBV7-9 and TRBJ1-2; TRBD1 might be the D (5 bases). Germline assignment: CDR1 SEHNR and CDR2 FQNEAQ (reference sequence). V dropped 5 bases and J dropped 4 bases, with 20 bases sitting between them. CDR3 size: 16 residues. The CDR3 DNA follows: TGTGCCAGCAGCCCAGCGTTCTGGGAGGACACCTATGGCTACACCTTC. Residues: CASSPAFWEDTYGYTF.

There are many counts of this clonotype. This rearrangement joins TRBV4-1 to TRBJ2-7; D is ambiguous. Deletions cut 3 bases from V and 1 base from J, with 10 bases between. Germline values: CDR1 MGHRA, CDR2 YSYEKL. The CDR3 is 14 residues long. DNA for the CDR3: TGCGCCAGCAGCCAGGTGGACGGTTCCTACGAGCAGTACTTC. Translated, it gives CASSQVDGSYEQYF.

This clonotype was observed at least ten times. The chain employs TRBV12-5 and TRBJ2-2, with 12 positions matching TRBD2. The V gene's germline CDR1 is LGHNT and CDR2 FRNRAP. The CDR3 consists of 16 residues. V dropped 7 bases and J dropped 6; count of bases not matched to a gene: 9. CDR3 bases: TGTGCTAGTGCCTCTTCTAGCGGGGGGGCTCCCGGGGAGCTGTTTTTT. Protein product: CASASSSGGAPGELFF.

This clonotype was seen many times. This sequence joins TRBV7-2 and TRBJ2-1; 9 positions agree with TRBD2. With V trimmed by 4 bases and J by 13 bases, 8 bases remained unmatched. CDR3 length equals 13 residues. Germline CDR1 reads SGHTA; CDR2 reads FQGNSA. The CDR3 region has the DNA TGTGCCAGCAGCTCCCCGAGCGGGGGGAGACAGTTCTTC. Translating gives CASSSPSGGRQFF.

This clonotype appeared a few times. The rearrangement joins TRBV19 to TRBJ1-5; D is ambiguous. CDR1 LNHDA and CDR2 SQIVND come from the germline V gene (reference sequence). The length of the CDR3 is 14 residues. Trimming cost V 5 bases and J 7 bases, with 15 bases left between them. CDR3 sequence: CASSLLDGEQPQHF. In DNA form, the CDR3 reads TGTGCCAGTAGTTTATTGGACGGTGAACAGCCCCAGCATTTT.

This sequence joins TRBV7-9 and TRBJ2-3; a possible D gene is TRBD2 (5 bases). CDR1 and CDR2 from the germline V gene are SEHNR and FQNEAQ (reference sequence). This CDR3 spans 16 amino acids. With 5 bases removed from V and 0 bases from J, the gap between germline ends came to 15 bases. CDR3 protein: CASSPRAAESTDTQYF. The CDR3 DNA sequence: TGTGCCAGCAGCCCCCGGGCAGCGGAGAGCACAGATACGCAGTATTTT.

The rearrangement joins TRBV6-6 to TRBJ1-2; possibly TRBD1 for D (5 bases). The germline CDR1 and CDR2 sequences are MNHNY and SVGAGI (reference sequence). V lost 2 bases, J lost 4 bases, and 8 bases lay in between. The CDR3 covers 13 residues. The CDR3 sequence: CASSYDRSYGYTF. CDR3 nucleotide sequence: TGTGCCAGCAGTTACGACAGATCCTATGGCTACACCTTC.

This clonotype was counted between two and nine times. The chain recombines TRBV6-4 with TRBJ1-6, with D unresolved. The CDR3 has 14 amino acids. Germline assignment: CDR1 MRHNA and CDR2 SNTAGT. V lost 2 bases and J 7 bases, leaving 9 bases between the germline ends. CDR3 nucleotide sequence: TGTGCCAGCAGTGACGGGGATCTGAATTCACCCCTCCACTTT. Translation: CASSDGDLNSPLHF.

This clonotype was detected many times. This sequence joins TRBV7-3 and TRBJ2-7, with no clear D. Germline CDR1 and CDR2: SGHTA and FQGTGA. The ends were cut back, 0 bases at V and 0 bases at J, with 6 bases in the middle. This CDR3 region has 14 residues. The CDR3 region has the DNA TGTGCCAGCAGCTTAACGGTGAACTCCTACGAGCAGTACTTC. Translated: CASSLTVNSYEQYF.

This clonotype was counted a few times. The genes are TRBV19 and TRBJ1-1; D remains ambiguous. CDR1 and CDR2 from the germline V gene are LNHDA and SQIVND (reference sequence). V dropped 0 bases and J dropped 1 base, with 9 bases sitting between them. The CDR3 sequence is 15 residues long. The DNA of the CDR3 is TGTGCCAGTAGTATAGATTTGGCGCCGAACACTGAAGCTTTCTTT. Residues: CASSIDLAPNTEAFF.

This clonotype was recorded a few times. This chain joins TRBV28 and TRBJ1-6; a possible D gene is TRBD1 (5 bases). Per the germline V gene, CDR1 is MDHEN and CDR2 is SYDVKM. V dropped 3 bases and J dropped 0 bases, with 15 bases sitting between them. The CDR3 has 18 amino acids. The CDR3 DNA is TGTGCCAGCAGTTTTGAGGACGGGACGTCCTCCTATAATTCACCCCTCCACTTT. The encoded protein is CASSFEDGTSSYNSPLHF.

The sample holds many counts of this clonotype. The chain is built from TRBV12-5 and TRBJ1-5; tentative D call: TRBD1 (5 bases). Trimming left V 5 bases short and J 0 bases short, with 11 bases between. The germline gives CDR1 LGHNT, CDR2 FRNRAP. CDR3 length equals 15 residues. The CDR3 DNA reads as TGTGCTAGTGGTCGGGACGAGGATAGCAATCAGCCCCAGCATTTT. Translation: CASGRDEDSNQPQHF. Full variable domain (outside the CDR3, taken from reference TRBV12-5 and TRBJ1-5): DARVTQTPRHKVTEMGQEVTMRCQPILGHNTVFWYRQTMMQGLELLAYFRNRAPLDDSGMPKDRFSAEMPDATLATLKIQPSEPRDSAVYFCASGRDEDSNQPQHFGDGTRLSIL.

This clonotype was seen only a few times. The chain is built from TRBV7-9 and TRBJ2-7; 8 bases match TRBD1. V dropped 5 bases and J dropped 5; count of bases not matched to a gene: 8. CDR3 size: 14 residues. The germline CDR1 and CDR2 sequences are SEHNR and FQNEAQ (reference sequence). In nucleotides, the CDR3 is TGTGCCAGCAGCCCGGACAGGGTAATCCACGAGCAGTACTTC. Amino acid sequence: CASSPDRVIHEQYF.